Following are 20 T cell receptor beta chains from one sample sequenced in a study of blood T cell repertoires in COVID-19. This table comes from immunoSEQ multiplex PCR, and its TCRdb copy is limited to in-frame clones, with some not included. The sample has 240,000 or so clones, roughly 80% seen once; the top ten hold about 9.5%. Sequencing was carried out using peripheral blood. The receptor set was obtained from a woman older than 75 with acute or convalescent COVID-19.

This clone occurred once. V gene TRBV3-1 (or the pseudogene TRBV3-2) combines with J gene TRBJ1-3; the match to TRBD1 covers 9 bases. The CDR3 is 15 residues long. Germline CDR1 reads LGHDT; CDR2 reads YNNKEL (reference sequence). V lost 2 bases and J lost 4; bases outside the gene matches: 3. This CDR3 is CASSQTTGGGNTIYF. The CDR3 bases are TGTGCCAGCAGCCAAACCACAGGGGGCGGAAACACCATATATTTT.

This clone occurred many times. The V gene is TRBV5-1, the J gene TRBJ2-1, with 12 bases fitting TRBD2. Trimming took 0 bases from V and 8 from J; bases not matched to a gene: 12. The CDR3 is 18 amino acids. Germline V gene sequence: CDR1 SGHRS, CDR2 YFSETQ. The CDR3 loop is CASSLARTSGEVGDEQFF. CDR3 DNA: TGCGCCAGCAGCTTGGCCCGGACTAGCGGGGAGGTCGGCGATGAGCAGTTCTTC.

V and J are TRBV19 and TRBJ1-5; 9 bases are shared with TRBD1. J was trimmed by 4 bases and V by 7 bases; bases with no gene match: 8. Per the germline V gene, CDR1 is LNHDA and CDR2 is SQIVND (reference sequence). CDR3 size: 15 residues. This chain's CDR3 is CASTPGDRDNQPQHF. The CDR3, as DNA: TGTGCCAGTACCCCAGGGGACAGGGATAATCAGCCCCAGCATTTT.

V and J are TRBV9 and TRBJ2-7; TRBD2 is a possible D gene (7 bases). The V gene's germline CDR1 is SGDLS and CDR2 YYNGEE. V lost 3 bases and J 3 bases, leaving 19 bases between the germline ends. The CDR3 contains 16 residues. The CDR3 spells CASSEGTGGLVYEQYF. CDR3 bases: TGTGCCAGCAGCGAGGGGACCGGGGGGCTAGTCTACGAGCAGTACTTC. The whole variable domain, remainder taken from reference TRBV9 and TRBJ2-7, is DSGVTQTPKHLITATGQRVTLRCSPRSGDLSVYWYQQSLDQGLQFLIQYYNGEERAKGNILERFSAQQFPDLHSELNLSSLELGDSALYFCASSEGTGGLVYEQYFGPGTRLTVT.

This chain links TRBV24-1 with TRBJ2-1; D is ambiguous. Trimming took off 5 bases at V and 0 bases at J, with 10 bases between the two ends. Germline V CDR1 and CDR2: KGHDR, SFDVKD. CDR3 length equals 15 residues. CDR3 amino acids: CATSAAASSYNEQFF. As DNA, the CDR3 is TGTGCCACCAGTGCCGCGGCGAGCTCCTACAATGAGCAGTTCTTC.

The rearrangement links TRBV7-2 to TRBJ2-7; 9 bases are a match to TRBD1. With V trimmed by 3 bases and J by 6 bases, 12 bases remained unmatched. This CDR3 contains 16 residues. The V gene's germline CDR1 is SGHTA and CDR2 FQGNSA. In nucleotides, the CDR3 is TGTGCCAGCAGCTTCAGTCCCCGGGACAGGGTAGGCGAGCAGTACTTC. Residues: CASSFSPRDRVGEQYF.

The chain is built from TRBV11-2 and TRBJ1-6; D may be TRBD1 (5 bases). CDR3 length: 16 residues. Germline V gives CDR1 SGHAT, CDR2 FQNNGV. Trimming shortened V by 1 base and J by 7 bases, and 14 bases separated the two germline ends. The CDR3 reads CASSLGGRGGNSPLHF. The CDR3 DNA reads as TGTGCCAGCAGCTTAGGGGGTAGGGGAGGGAATTCACCCCTCCACTTT.

The CDR3 DNA sequence: TGCGCCAGCAGCTTGGGAGTTAACAGGGAGGGAAGAGGCTATGGCTACACCTTC. This translates into CASSLGVNREGRGYGYTF. The rearrangement links TRBV5-1 to TRBJ1-2, with D perhaps TRBD1 (6 bases). V lost 0 bases and J 4 bases, leaving 22 bases between the germline ends. The CDR3 totals 18 residues. Looked up from germline, CDR1 is SGHRS and CDR2 is YFSETQ.

The chain links TRBV29-1 to TRBJ1-1; unclear D gene. Germline CDR1 SQVTM, CDR2 ANQGSEA. Trimming pared 5 bases from V and 1 base from J, leaving 8 bases between. This CDR3 is built from 12 residues. The CDR3 DNA reads TGCAGCGTTCGAACACCGAACACTGAAGCTTTCTTT. Translating it yields CSVRTPNTEAFF.

This chain connects TRBV6-5 to TRBJ1-1; 9 bases align to TRBD1. V shed 6 bases, J shed 11 bases, and the junction held 13 bases outside the gene matches. CDR1 and CDR2 (germline): MNHEY, SVGAGI. This CDR3 is built from 14 residues. The CDR3 loop is CASRSGTGKGYAFF. The CDR3 DNA is TGTGCCAGCAGGTCCGGGACAGGGAAGGGATACGCTTTCTTT.

The chain employs TRBV4-2 and TRBJ2-1, with 14 bases lining up with TRBD2. This CDR3 has 18 amino acids. CDR1 is LGHNA and CDR2 is YNFKEQ in the germline V gene. With V trimmed by 0 bases and J by 5 bases, 6 bases remained unmatched. As DNA, the CDR3 is TGTGCCAGCAGCCAAGACAGGACTAGCGGGGGGCGCAACAATGAGCAGTTCTTC. Translating it yields CASSQDRTSGGRNNEQFF.

This clone was detected a few times. The chain recombines TRBV7-2 with TRBJ1-6, with 8 nucleotides matching TRBD1. Germline values: CDR1 SGHTA, CDR2 FQGNSA. V gave up 4 bases and J gave up 8 bases; unmatched junction bases: 7. There are 15 residues in the CDR3. This CDR3 is CASSSRTGTYSPLHF. CDR3 nucleotide sequence: TGTGCCAGCAGCTCCCGGACAGGGACGTATTCACCCCTCCACTTT. The whole variable domain, remainder taken from reference TRBV7-2 and TRBJ1-6, is GAGVSQSPSNKVTEKGKDVELRCDPISGHTALYWYRQSLGQGLEFLIYFQGNSAPDKSGLPSDRFSAERTGGSVSTLTIQRTQQEDSAVYLCASSSRTGTYSPLHFGNGTRLTVT.

The chain has TRBV15 and TRBJ1-2, with a tentative D call TRBD1 (6 bases). CDR1 is LNHNV and CDR2 is YYDKDF in the germline V gene (reference sequence). Trimming pared 1 base from V and 4 bases from J, leaving 10 bases between. The CDR3 runs to 14 residues. CDR3 bases: TGTGCCACCAGCAGAGGGACAGATGCCTATGGCTACACCTTC. Residues: CATSRGTDAYGYTF.

In its sample, this clone was seen once. The chain carries TRBV15 and TRBJ1-5; D may be TRBD1 (6 bases). The germline V and J ends were trimmed by 0 bases and 3 bases, with 12 bases remaining between them. The CDR3 is made up of 16 amino acids. Germline CDR1 and CDR2: LNHNV and YYDKDF (reference sequence). As DNA, the CDR3 is TGTGCCACCAGCAGAGATTTGGGGGCGGTCAATCAGCCCCAGCATTTT. Amino acid sequence: CATSRDLGAVNQPQHF.

The chain employs TRBV3-1 (or the pseudogene TRBV3-2) and TRBJ2-3, with 11 nucleotides matching TRBD2. V lost 0 bases, J lost 2 bases, and 10 bases stayed unmatched. Germline CDR1 reads LGHDT; CDR2 reads YNNKEL (reference sequence). The CDR3 is made up of 19 amino acids. The CDR3 DNA reads TGTGCCAGCAGCCAAGAGGGGCTAGCGGGGGGCCCTGCCACAGATACGCAGTATTTT. Encoded protein: CASSQEGLAGGPATDTQYF.

This clone appeared once. The gene calls are TRBV15 and TRBJ1-4, with 8 bases identical to TRBD1. Germline loops: CDR1 LNHNV, CDR2 YYDKDF (reference sequence). This CDR3 comprises 16 residues. V dropped 3 bases and J dropped 7; count of bases not matched to a gene: 10. The CDR3 nucleotides read TGTGCCACCAGCAGGTCCCTGCAGGGGGCGGGTGAAAAACTGTTTTTT. It specifies CATSRSLQGAGEKLFF.

The chain carries TRBV6-1 and TRBJ1-2; unclear D gene. The CDR3 is made up of 13 amino acids. Trimming removed 2 bases at V and 3 bases at J, with 7 bases between. Germline lookup yields CDR1 MNHNS and CDR2 SASEGT. This chain's CDR3 is CASSEQIHYGYTF. The CDR3 DNA is TGTGCCAGCAGTGAACAGATTCACTATGGCTACACCTTC.

The chain is built from TRBV6-5 and TRBJ1-1, with D possibly TRBD1 on 6 matching bases. CDR1 MNHEY and CDR2 SVGAGI come from the germline V gene. The length of the CDR3 is 14 residues. V lost 7 bases and J 0 bases, leaving 12 bases between the germline ends. As DNA, the CDR3 is TGTGCCAGCACCACGGGACAAGTGAACACTGAAGCTTTCTTT. It specifies CASTTGQVNTEAFF.

This rearrangement joins TRBV5-8 to TRBJ2-5; 8 bases fit TRBD1. The CDR3 covers 15 residues. Germline CDR1 SGHTS, CDR2 YDEGEE. Losses at the gene ends were 4 bases for V and 5 bases for J; bases not matched to a gene: 10. This CDR3 reads CASSPEAQGVETQYF. The CDR3 nucleotides are TGTGCCAGCAGCCCGGAGGCACAGGGGGTTGAGACCCAGTACTTC.

J is TRBJ1-4 and V is TRBV28; perhaps TRBD1 as D (5 bases). Trimming left V 5 bases short and J 0 bases short, with 10 bases between. The CDR3 covers 15 residues. CDR1 is MDHEN, CDR2 SYDVKM, per germline. The CDR3 DNA follows: TGTGCCAGCAGTCAAGACAGCGCAACTAATGAAAAACTGTTTTTT. Translated: CASSQDSATNEKLFF.